This TCR beta chain was sequenced for a study of post-analysis software for immune sequencing data. Study context: The disease courses spanned relapsing-remitting, secondary progressive and progressive-relapsing forms of multiple sclerosis. Points from the study as a whole: Controls had significantly higher normalized Chao1 diversity than multiple sclerosis patients. Strong same-batch co-clustering of samples appeared with F measure clustering. TRBV segments more frequent in patients than in controls numbered roughly 5 and included TRBV5-6, TRBV5-1 and TRBV20-1.

Germline CDR1 LGHNA, CDR2 YSLEER. Trimming stripped 4 bases from V and 7 bases from J, with 13 bases between. The CDR3 loop spans 14 amino acids. Unique molecular identifiers tagged the TCR beta cDNA libraries. Input amounts of 1 to 10 million T cells were used. These gave 500,000 or so cDNA molecules, so each molecule approximated one T cell. TCRdb re-analysed the PCR reads in MiXCR, keeping a single row per CDR3 protein. The sample has over 700,000 distinct CDR3 sequences; about 27% are singletons. Comment on this clonotype: The antigen is not known.

The source is a girl aged 5-17 years with multiple sclerosis. Sequences were obtained from blood. V is TRBV4-3 and J is TRBJ1-4, with unresolved D. The CDR3 reads CASSRGRAGEKLFF. CDR3 nucleotides: TGCGCCAGCAGCCGCGGAAGGGCAGGTGAAAAACTGTTTTTT.